These 21 T cell receptor beta chains share one sample of origin, sequenced in a study of Ad26.COV2.S vaccination and SARS-CoV-2 variants. Sequenced by immunoSEQ multiplex PCR; TCRdb stores in-frame clones only, minus some. The sample holds roughly 320,000 clones, about 85% seen once. Treatment: about 20 received Ad26.COV2.S at low or high dose, single or two shots; roughly five received placebo; per-sample allocation not given. Following the first vaccine or placebo injection, samples were taken on day 63. Here the sequenced sample was peripheral blood, taken in a trial of Ad26.COV2.S vaccine versus placebo. The source is a person aged 18-65 years who received the Ad26.COV2.S COVID-19 vaccine or a placebo.

The chain has TRBV7-9 and TRBJ1-3; 8 positions agree with TRBD1. This CDR3 is built from 14 residues. Germline trimming cut 6 bases from V and 9 bases from J; bases unmatched to any gene: 10. Germline V CDR1 and CDR2: SEHNR, FQNEAQ (reference sequence). The CDR3, as DNA: TGTGCCAGCAGGGCAACAGGGGGATCTTCCACCATATATTTT. Its translation is CASRATGGSSTIYF.

The V and J genes are TRBV11-1 and TRBJ2-5, with D maybe TRBD2 (6 bases). The germline V and J ends were trimmed by 1 base and 6 bases, with 9 bases remaining between them. The CDR3 runs to 13 residues. Per the germline V gene, CDR1 is SGHAT and CDR2 is FQDESV (reference sequence). This chain's CDR3 is CASSLVRGKTQYF. The CDR3 DNA follows: TGTGCCAGCAGCTTAGTTCGGGGGAAGACCCAGTACTTC.

The chain joins TRBV5-5 to TRBJ2-2, with 12 bases fitting TRBD2. The CDR3 spans 16 residues. Germline CDR1 and CDR2: SGHKS and YYEKEE (reference sequence). J lost 4 bases, V lost 4 bases, and 5 bases had no gene match. The CDR3 coding sequence is TGTGCCAGCAGCCTTACTAGCGGGGGGAGCACCGGGGAGCTGTTTTTT. Its translation is CASSLTSGGSTGELFF.

This clone was counted only a few times. This chain uses TRBV18 with TRBJ1-1; TRBD1 aligns across 7 bases. Germline trimming cut 3 bases from V and 5 bases from J; bases unmatched to any gene: 9. CDR1 is KGHSH and CDR2 is LQKENI in the germline V gene. This CDR3 is 15 amino acids long. The CDR3 bases are TGTGCCAGCTCACCGCAGACAGGGAGGTTTACTGAAGCTTTCTTT. Its translation: CASSPQTGRFTEAFF. The variable domain in full, completed from reference TRBV18 and TRBJ1-1, reads NAGVMQNPRHLVRRRGQEARLRCSPMKGHSHVYWYRQLPEEGLKFMVYLQKENIIDESGMPKERFSAEFPKEGPSILRIQQVVRGDSAAYFCASSPQTGRFTEAFFGQGTRLTVV.

The rearrangement links TRBV6-5 to TRBJ2-3, with 9 bases that match TRBD2. The CDR3 totals 14 residues. V lost 6 bases to trimming and J lost 5 bases; unmatched junction nucleotides: 6. Looked up from germline, CDR1 is MNHEY and CDR2 is SVGAGI. In DNA, the CDR3 is TGTGCCAGCAGCGCTAGCGGGGAAATAGATACGCAGTATTTT. Its translation is CASSASGEIDTQYF.

This clone was observed a single time. The sample carries other DNA sequences with the same CDR3. The chain joins TRBV5-8 to TRBJ2-6, with D maybe TRBD2 (5 bases). The germline V and J ends were trimmed by 0 bases and 4 bases, with 8 bases remaining between them. The CDR3 length is 15 residues. Germline V gives CDR1 SGHTS, CDR2 YDEGEE. DNA of the CDR3: TGTGCCAGCAGCTTGGAAGGAGGCGGGGCCAACGTCCTGACTTTC. This sequence encodes CASSLEGGGANVLTF.

This rearrangement joins TRBV27 to TRBJ1-4; 8 bases map to TRBD1. Germline values: CDR1 MNHEY, CDR2 SMNVEV (reference sequence). The CDR3 sequence is 15 residues long. After removal of 5 bases from V and 4 bases from J, the junction contained 6 bases not matched to a gene. DNA for the CDR3: TGTGCCAGCAGTGACAGGGGCGCCGTTAATGAAAAACTGTTTTTT. It yields the protein CASSDRGAVNEKLFF.

In regard to this clone: Relative to the germline gene, one junction end is altered; a read error may explain this. This chain connects TRBV6-1 to TRBJ1-2; no reliable D call. Germline V gene lookup returns CDR1 MNHNS and CDR2 SASEGT. This CDR3 has 10 residues. Here the CDR3 DNA reads TGTGCCAGCAGTGAAGTACGGCCCGCCTTC. Translating it yields CASSEVRPAF.

The chain uses TRBV9 and TRBJ1-5; D not certain. The germline gives CDR1 SGDLS, CDR2 YYNGEE. The CDR3 runs 15 residues. The V gene lost 2 bases and the J gene lost 4 bases, with 13 bases spanning the gap. CDR3 residues: CASSVSGESNQPQHF. The CDR3 region has the DNA TGTGCCAGCAGCGTTTCCGGGGAGAGTAATCAGCCCCAGCATTTT.

V is TRBV7-9 and J is TRBJ1-4; D is ambiguous. The CDR3 totals 16 residues. Germline loops: CDR1 SEHNR, CDR2 FQNEAQ (reference sequence). V lost 6 bases and J 5 bases, leaving 19 bases between the germline ends. CDR3 sequence reads: CASRPQSSGINEKLFF. DNA of the CDR3: TGTGCCAGCAGACCTCAATCTTCCGGGATAAATGAAAAACTGTTTTTT. The variable domain in full, completed from reference TRBV7-9 and TRBJ1-4, reads DTGVSQNPRHKITKRGQNVTFRCDPISEHNRLYWYRQTLGQGPEFLTYFQNEAQLEKSRLLSDRFSAERPKGSFSTLEIQRTEQGDSAMYLCASRPQSSGINEKLFFGSGTQLSVL.

The V and J genes are TRBV7-3 and TRBJ1-4; a possible D gene is TRBD1 (5 bases). Germline V CDR1 and CDR2: SGHTA, FQGTGA. Trimming removed 3 bases from V and 0 bases from J, with 11 bases in between. CDR3 size: 16 residues. The CDR3, as DNA: TGTGCCAGCAGCTTGGTGGTGGGGGCAACTAATGAAAAACTGTTTTTT. Translating it yields CASSLVVGATNEKLFF.

The rearrangement uses TRBV19 and TRBJ2-2, with D perhaps being TRBD1 or TRBD2 (7 bases each). V lost 5 bases and J 11 bases, leaving 21 bases between the germline ends. CDR3 size: 15 residues. Germline V CDR1 and CDR2: LNHDA, SQIVND (reference sequence). CDR3 nucleotide sequence: TGTGCCAGTAGTGGGGGGGACAGCTACCTGGTAGAGCTGTTTTTT. Amino acids: CASSGGDSYLVELFF.

CDR3 in amino acids: CASSGGPKDTQYF. CDR3 coding DNA: TGTGCCTCTAGCGGGGGACCTAAAGATACGCAGTATTTT. The rearrangement uses TRBV7-3 and TRBJ2-3, with 10 bases matching TRBD2. V shed 11 bases and J 5 bases; nucleotides not matched to a gene: 7. The CDR3 sequence is 13 residues long. Germline lookup yields CDR1 SGHTA and CDR2 FQGTGA.

The V and J genes are TRBV13 and TRBJ2-7, with D perhaps TRBD2 (6 bases). Deletions cut 5 bases from V and 5 bases from J, with 16 bases between. The CDR3 contains 14 residues. Germline-derived CDR1 and CDR2 are PRHDT and FYEKMQ (reference sequence). CDR3 residues: CASSPGLAQHEQYF. The DNA of the CDR3 is TGTGCCAGCAGCCCGGGACTCGCACAGCACGAGCAGTACTTC.

V gene TRBV6-1 combines with J gene TRBJ1-1, with no clear D. CDR1 MNHNS and CDR2 SASEGT come from the germline V gene. The CDR3 consists of 17 residues. The V and J ends lost 2 bases and 4 bases respectively, with 20 bases between them. The CDR3 spells CASSESTARVRFTEAFF. In nucleotides, the CDR3 is TGTGCCAGCAGTGAATCAACGGCAAGGGTGAGGTTCACTGAAGCTTTCTTT.

This sequence joins TRBV27 and TRBJ2-3; D gene uncertain. From germline, CDR1 is MNHEY and CDR2 SMNVEV (reference sequence). V gave up 4 bases and J gave up 0 bases, with 14 bases separating them. The CDR3 is 16 amino acids. DNA for the CDR3: TGTGCCAGCAGTTCACCTTCGACACCCAGCACAGATACGCAGTATTTT. Its translation: CASSSPSTPSTDTQYF.

The chain uses TRBV5-4 and TRBJ1-2; 7 bases are shared with TRBD1. The CDR3 is 15 amino acids. The V segment lost 0 bases and the J segment 8 bases; nucleotides outside the gene matches: 10. Germline V gene sequence: CDR1 SGHNT, CDR2 YYREEE (reference sequence). The CDR3 bases are TGTGCCAGCAGCTTGGCCCTAGGACAGGCCGGAGGCTACACCTTC. It specifies CASSLALGQAGGYTF.

This clone has a single count. The rearrangement uses TRBV2 and TRBJ1-6, with D unresolved. The CDR3 contains 14 residues. Trimming cost V 8 bases and J 10 bases, with 18 bases left between them. CDR1 is SNHLY and CDR2 is FYNNEI in the germline V gene. The CDR3 DNA reads TGTGCCAGCGTGCCCGGGATTAAAGGCTCACCCCTCCACTTT. It codes for CASVPGIKGSPLHF.

The chain is built from TRBV5-1 and TRBJ2-3; 7 nucleotides match TRBD2. The V gene's germline CDR1 is SGHRS and CDR2 YFSETQ. There are 14 residues in the CDR3. After removal of 6 bases from V and 0 bases from J, the junction contained 4 bases not matched to a gene. In DNA, the CDR3 is TGCGCCAGCAAGAGCGGGGATAGCACAGATACGCAGTATTTT. It encodes CASKSGDSTDTQYF.

This clone appeared a single time. The V call is TRBV7-8, the J call TRBJ2-3; a possible D gene is TRBD2 (6 bases). The CDR3 runs 13 residues. The germline V and J ends were trimmed by 5 bases and 5 bases, with 11 bases remaining between them. In germline, CDR1 is SGHVS, CDR2 FQNEAQ. CDR3 nucleotide sequence: TGTGCCAGCAGCATACCGGAGGGAGATACGCAGTATTTT. Protein sequence: CASSIPEGDTQYF.

The J gene is TRBJ1-5, the V gene TRBV5-1, with D uncertain. Between the trimmed V and J ends, which lost 0 bases and 3 bases, there was a span of 4 bases. The CDR3 covers 13 residues. The germline V gene has CDR1 SGHRS and CDR2 YFSETQ. The CDR3 DNA sequence: TGCGCCAGCAGCTTGGACATCAATCAGCCCCAGCATTTT. Protein: CASSLDINQPQHF.